One sample yielded the 25 T cell receptor beta chains listed below, sequenced in a study of blood T cell repertoires in COVID-19. TCRdb keeps only in-frame clones here, not all; method: immunoSEQ multiplex PCR. This sample has approximately 190,000 clones, with less than 90% found just once. The sample taken for sequencing was PBMCs or T cells enriched from blood (not recorded which). These receptors all come from a woman aged 30 to 39 who had been exposed to COVID-19.

The V gene is TRBV10-1, the J gene TRBJ1-1; D may be TRBD1 (6 bases). Germline V gene sequence: CDR1 WNHNN, CDR2 SYGVQD (reference sequence). The CDR3 is made up of 12 amino acids. V shed 0 bases and J shed 8 bases, with 7 bases lying between them. DNA of the CDR3: TGCGCCAGCAGTGAGTCAGGGACAGAAGCTTTCTTT. It is translated as CASSESGTEAFF.

The chain employs TRBV7-9 and TRBJ2-5; D possibly corresponds to TRBD2 (6 bases). This CDR3 is 14 amino acids long. V was cut by 5 bases and J by 4 bases, with 14 bases left in between. Germline-derived CDR1 and CDR2 are SEHNR and FQNEAQ (reference sequence). CDR3 DNA sequence: TGTGCCAGCAGCCCAGAACTAGCTCCAGAGACCCAGTACTTC. It codes for CASSPELAPETQYF. The full variable domain, its missing parts supplied by reference TRBV7-9 and TRBJ2-5, is DTGVSQNPRHKITKRGQNVTFRCDPISEHNRLYWYRQTLGQGPEFLTYFQNEAQLEKSRLLSDRFSAERPKGSFSTLEIQRTEQGDSAMYLCASSPELAPETQYFGPGTRLLVL.

The CDR3 DNA reads as TGTGCCAGCAGCGAGACAGGGGGCTCCCTCGAGCAGTACTTC. Translating it yields CASSETGGSLEQYF. The chain combines TRBV9 with TRBJ2-7, with TRBD1 identical over 10 bases. CDR3 length: 14 amino acids. With 3 bases clipped from V and 6 bases from J, the junction kept 6 bases outside the gene matches. Germline V CDR1 and CDR2: SGDLS, YYNGEE.

The CDR3 bases are TGTGCCAGCAGCCGATGGGACAGGGTCACAGATACGCAGTATTTT. It is translated as CASSRWDRVTDTQYF. This chain joins TRBV3-1 (or the pseudogene TRBV3-2) and TRBJ2-3, with TRBD1 identical over 9 bases. CDR3 length equals 15 residues. With 4 bases clipped from V and 2 bases from J, the junction kept 4 bases outside the gene matches. Germline V lookup: CDR1 LGHDT, CDR2 YNNKEL (reference sequence).

V usage is TRBV12-3 or TRBV12-4 and J usage is TRBJ1-5, with TRBD1 as a possible D gene (6 bases). This CDR3 spans 13 amino acids. V lost 10 bases to trimming and J lost 6 bases, with 16 bases between them. The CDR3 here is CATHTGSGQPQHF. The DNA for the CDR3 is TGTGCCACCCATACAGGGTCAGGTCAGCCCCAGCATTTT.

This clone was counted only a few times. J is TRBJ1-5 and V is TRBV18; TRBD1 might be the D (6 bases). The germline V gene encodes CDR1 KGHSH and CDR2 LQKENI. The CDR3 is made up of 14 amino acids. Trimming shortened V by 3 bases and J by 7 bases, and 13 bases separated the two germline ends. The CDR3 DNA follows: TGTGCCAGCTCACCCCAGGGGAGCGAACAGCCCCAGCATTTT. Translated, it gives CASSPQGSEQPQHF.

The chain links TRBV29-1 to TRBJ2-7; 9 bases are a match to TRBD2. The CDR3 contains 14 residues. After removal of 4 bases from V and 7 bases from J, the junction contained 11 bases not matched to a gene. The V gene's germline CDR1 is SQVTM and CDR2 ANQGSEA. The CDR3 DNA reads as TGCAGCGTTGGCGGGGGGGATGTCTTAGGAGAGCAGTACTTC. Translation: CSVGGGDVLGEQYF.

The J gene is TRBJ2-7, the V gene TRBV27; no clear D gene. This CDR3 is 12 amino acids long. Germline V gene data show CDR1 as MNHEY and CDR2 as SMNVEV (reference sequence). The ends were cut back, 4 bases at V and 0 bases at J, with 4 bases in the middle. In DNA, the CDR3 is TGTGCCAGCAGTTCCGTCTCCTACGAGCAGTACTTC. Amino acid sequence: CASSSVSYEQYF.

V and J are TRBV4-3 and TRBJ1-1; D possibly corresponds to TRBD1 (5 bases). The CDR3 runs 12 residues. Germline-derived CDR1 and CDR2 are LGHNA and YSLEER. Trimming pared 4 bases from V and 6 bases from J, leaving 9 bases between. CDR3 amino acids: CASSLSGAEAFF. DNA of the CDR3: TGCGCCAGCAGCCTTTCGGGGGCTGAAGCTTTCTTT.

The rearrangement joins TRBV2 to TRBJ1-4, with D maybe TRBD1 (5 bases). Trimming took 4 bases from V and 0 from J, leaving 21 bases between them. The CDR3 spans 19 residues. The V gene's germline CDR1 is SNHLY and CDR2 FYNNEI. CDR3 coding DNA: TGTGCCAGCAGTGCCCCGCCAGGGTCATCAATTGCAACTAATGAAAAACTGTTTTTT. Its protein is CASSAPPGSSIATNEKLFF.

This chain links TRBV2 with TRBJ1-2, with D possibly being TRBD1 (5 bases). The V gene's germline CDR1 is SNHLY and CDR2 FYNNEI. CDR3 length: 13 residues. The CDR3 protein is CASRLGEDYGYTF. The CDR3 region has the DNA TGTGCTTCCCGACTAGGGGAAGATTATGGCTACACCTTC.

The rearrangement uses TRBV7-3 and TRBJ1-1; D unclear. The germline gives CDR1 SGHTA, CDR2 FQGTGA. The germline V and J ends were trimmed by 2 bases and 4 bases, with 8 bases remaining between them. The CDR3 is made up of 13 amino acids. The CDR3 loop reads CASSLLRGTEAFF. The CDR3 nucleotides read TGTGCCAGCAGCTTACTTCGAGGCACTGAAGCTTTCTTT.

This chain connects TRBV5-1 to TRBJ1-1; unclear D gene. V lost 3 bases, J lost 3 bases, and 9 bases lay in between. CDR3 length: 13 amino acids. Germline assignment: CDR1 SGHRS and CDR2 YFSETQ. The CDR3 reads CASSSQWDTEAFF. CDR3 coding DNA: TGCGCCAGCAGCTCACAGTGGGACACTGAAGCTTTCTTT.

DNA for the CDR3: TGCGCCAGCAGCCTTTCCAGATATAACTCCTACAATGAGCAGTTCTTC. It is translated as CASSLSRYNSYNEQFF. The V call is TRBV4-3, the J call TRBJ2-1; no clear D. Germline CDR1 LGHNA, CDR2 YSLEER. This CDR3 has 16 residues. Trimming took off 4 bases at V and 0 bases at J, with 13 bases between the two ends.

The chain carries TRBV9 and TRBJ1-2; D gene ambiguous. This CDR3 is 16 amino acids long. Between the trimmed V and J ends, which lost 1 base and 5 bases, there was a span of 18 bases. Germline assignment: CDR1 SGDLS and CDR2 YYNGEE. This CDR3 reads CASSVSQAPSGYGYTF. The CDR3 DNA follows: TGTGCCAGCAGCGTAAGCCAGGCCCCCTCGGGGTATGGCTACACCTTC. Full variable domain (rest looked up from reference TRBV9 and TRBJ1-2): DSGVTQTPKHLITATGQRVTLRCSPRSGDLSVYWYQQSLDQGLQFLIQYYNGEERAKGNILERFSAQQFPDLHSELNLSSLELGDSALYFCASSVSQAPSGYGYTFGSGTRLTVV.

This clone was recorded only once. The chain carries TRBV9 and TRBJ2-2, with 8 bases that match TRBD2. The CDR3 consists of 18 residues. The V gene end was trimmed by 0 bases and the J gene end by 3 bases; junction bases not matched to a gene: 10. Germline CDR1 is SGDLS and CDR2 is YYNGEE. The chain's CDR3 is CASSVDPLAARDTGELFF. In DNA, the CDR3 is TGTGCCAGCAGCGTAGACCCACTAGCGGCGAGGGACACCGGGGAGCTGTTTTTT.

This chain uses TRBV3-1 (or the pseudogene TRBV3-2) with TRBJ2-1, with TRBD2 matching 9 bases. The CDR3 runs to 15 residues. CDR1 and CDR2 (germline): LGHDT, YNNKEL (reference sequence). J was trimmed by 8 bases and V by 4 bases; bases with no gene match: 9. The CDR3 loop reads CASSPPGLAYDEQFF. CDR3 DNA: TGTGCCAGCAGCCCCCCGGGACTAGCATATGATGAGCAGTTCTTC.

The CDR3 reads CASTGVKDTEAFF. CDR3 DNA: TGTGCCAGCACGGGGGTTAAGGACACTGAAGCTTTCTTT. This sequence joins TRBV3-1 (or the pseudogene TRBV3-2) and TRBJ1-1, with D perhaps TRBD1 (5 bases). The V and J ends lost 7 bases and 3 bases respectively, with 12 bases between them. Germline CDR1 is LGHDT and CDR2 is YNNKEL (reference sequence). The CDR3 spans 13 residues.

The chain links TRBV6-5 to TRBJ1-2; no clear D. CDR1 and CDR2 from the germline V gene are MNHEY and SVGAGI. Trimming left V 6 bases short and J 7 bases short, with 18 bases between. The CDR3 totals 14 residues. The CDR3 sequence: CASSDSMAGIGYTF. The DNA of the CDR3 is TGTGCCAGCAGCGACTCGATGGCCGGAATTGGCTACACCTTC.

The V gene is TRBV18, the J gene TRBJ1-5, with D hard to call. Germline V gene sequence: CDR1 KGHSH, CDR2 LQKENI. There are 12 residues in the CDR3. The V end was cut by 3 bases, the J end by 6 bases, with 6 bases between. The CDR3, as DNA: TGTGCCAGCTCACCCAGTGGTCAGCCCCAGCATTTT. This sequence encodes CASSPSGQPQHF.

The rearrangement links TRBV7-9 to TRBJ1-6, with 9 bases fitting TRBD1. This CDR3 region has 15 residues. CDR1 is SEHNR and CDR2 is FQNEAQ in the germline V gene (reference sequence). The junction had 7 bases not matched to a gene; V was cut back by 5 bases and J by 8 bases. The CDR3 DNA reads TGTGCCAGCAGCCGAAAGGACAGGGGACATTCACCCCTCCACTTT. Protein sequence: CASSRKDRGHSPLHF.

The chain employs TRBV7-9 and TRBJ1-5; 9 bases agree with TRBD1. CDR1 SEHNR and CDR2 FQNEAQ come from the germline V gene (reference sequence). CDR3 length: 16 residues. The junction had 8 bases not matched to a gene; V was cut back by 3 bases and J by 5 bases. The CDR3 DNA sequence: TGTGCCAGCAGCTTTACGGGACAGGGACAAGATCAGCCCCAGCATTTT. It translates to CASSFTGQGQDQPQHF.

A single count supports this clone. The chain recombines TRBV4-1 with TRBJ1-2; 9 bases are shared with TRBD1. V was pared by 0 bases and J by 2 bases, with 7 bases of the junction left unmatched. Germline V CDR1 and CDR2: MGHRA, YSYEKL. This CDR3 spans 17 amino acids. CDR3 coding DNA: TGCGCCAGCAGCCAAGATGAGGGACAGGGCCGGAACTATGGCTACACCTTC. It codes for CASSQDEGQGRNYGYTF.

The chain uses TRBV5-1 and TRBJ1-1; tentatively, D is TRBD1 (5 bases). The V gene's germline CDR1 is SGHRS and CDR2 YFSETQ. The CDR3 sequence is 14 residues long. V shed 0 bases and J shed 5 bases, with 11 bases lying between them. The CDR3 is CASSLGSGKTEAFF. Written as DNA, the CDR3 is TGCGCCAGCAGCTTGGGATCAGGGAAGACTGAAGCTTTCTTT. Filled out from reference TRBV5-1 and TRBJ1-1, the complete variable domain reads KAGVTQTPRYLIKTRGQQVTLSCSPISGHRSVSWYQQTPGQGLQFLFEYFSETQRNKGNFPGRFSGRQFSNSRSEMNVSTLELGDSALYLCASSLGSGKTEAFFGQGTRLTVV.

The chain recombines TRBV29-1 with TRBJ2-7; a possible D gene is TRBD1 (5 bases). Germline CDR1 is SQVTM and CDR2 is ANQGSEA. The CDR3 consists of 12 residues. Deletions cut 8 bases from V and 3 bases from J, with 14 bases between. The CDR3 reads CSTETVDYEQYF. Here the CDR3 DNA reads TGCAGCACCGAGACAGTCGACTACGAGCAGTACTTC.